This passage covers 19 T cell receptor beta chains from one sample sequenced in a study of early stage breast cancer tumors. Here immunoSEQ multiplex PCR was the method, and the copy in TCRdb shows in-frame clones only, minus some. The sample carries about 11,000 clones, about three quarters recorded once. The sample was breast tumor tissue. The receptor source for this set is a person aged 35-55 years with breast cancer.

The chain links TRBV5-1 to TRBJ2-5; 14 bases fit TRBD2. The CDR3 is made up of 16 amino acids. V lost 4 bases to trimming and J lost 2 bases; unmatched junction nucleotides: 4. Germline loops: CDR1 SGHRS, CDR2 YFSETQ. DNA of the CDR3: TGCGCCAGCAGCCGCGGGACTAGCGGGGGACAAGAGACCCAGTACTTC. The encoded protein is CASSRGTSGGQETQYF.

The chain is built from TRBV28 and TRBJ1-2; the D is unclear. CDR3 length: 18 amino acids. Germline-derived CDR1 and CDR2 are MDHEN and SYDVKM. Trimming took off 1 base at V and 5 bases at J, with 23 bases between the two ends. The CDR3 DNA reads TGTGCCAGCAGTTTATCGTCTCTTCCCCATAAAAATGGGTATGGCTACACCTTC. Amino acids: CASSLSSLPHKNGYGYTF.

DNA of the CDR3: TGTGCCAGCATCGCGTTGGGGACCGACTACGAGCAGTACTTC. Translated, it gives CASIALGTDYEQYF. The chain employs TRBV7-8 and TRBJ2-7; D possibly matches TRBD1 or TRBD2 (5 bases each). V was trimmed by 7 bases and J by 3 bases, leaving 16 bases between them. CDR3 length: 14 residues. Germline CDR1 is SGHVS and CDR2 is FQNEAQ.

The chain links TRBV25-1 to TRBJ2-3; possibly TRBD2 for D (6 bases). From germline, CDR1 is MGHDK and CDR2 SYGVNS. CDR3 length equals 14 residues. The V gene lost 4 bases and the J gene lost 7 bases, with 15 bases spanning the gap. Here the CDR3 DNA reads TGTGCCAGCAGTGCTACATCCGGGAGAAATACGCAGTATTTT. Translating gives CASSATSGRNTQYF.

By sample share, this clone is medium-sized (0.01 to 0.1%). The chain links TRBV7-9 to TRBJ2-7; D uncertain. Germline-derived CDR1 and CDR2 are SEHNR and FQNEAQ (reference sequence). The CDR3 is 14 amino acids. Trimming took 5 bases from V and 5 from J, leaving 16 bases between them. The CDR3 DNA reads TGTGCCAGCAGCACGTCCCGCAGTCCCAACGAGCAGTACTTC. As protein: CASSTSRSPNEQYF.

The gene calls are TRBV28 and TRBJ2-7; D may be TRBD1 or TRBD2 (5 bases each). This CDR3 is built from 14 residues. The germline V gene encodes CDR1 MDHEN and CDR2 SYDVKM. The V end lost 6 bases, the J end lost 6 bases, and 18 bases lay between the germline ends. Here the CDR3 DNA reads TGTGCCAGCAGCGTCCCCCAGGTGAGGGGCGAGCAGTACTTC. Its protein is CASSVPQVRGEQYF.

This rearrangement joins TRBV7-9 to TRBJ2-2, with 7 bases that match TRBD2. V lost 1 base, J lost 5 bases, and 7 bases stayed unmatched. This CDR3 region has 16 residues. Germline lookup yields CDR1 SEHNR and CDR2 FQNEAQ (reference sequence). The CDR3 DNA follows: TGTGCCAGCAGCTTAGGCGCAGGACTAGATACCGGGGAGCTGTTTTTT. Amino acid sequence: CASSLGAGLDTGELFF.

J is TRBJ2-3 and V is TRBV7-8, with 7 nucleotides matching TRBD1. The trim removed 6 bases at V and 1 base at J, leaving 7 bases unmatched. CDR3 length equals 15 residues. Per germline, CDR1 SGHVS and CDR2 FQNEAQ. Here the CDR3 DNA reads TGTGCCAGCAGTAACAGGGGTAGGGGCACAGATACGCAGTATTTT. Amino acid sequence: CASSNRGRGTDTQYF.

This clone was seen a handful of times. The CDR3 sequence: CASSLDFTSRHNEQFF. The CDR3 DNA is TGTGCCAGCAGCTTAGATTTCACTAGCAGACACAATGAGCAGTTCTTC. The chain carries TRBV11-3 and TRBJ2-1; TRBD2 is a possible D gene (6 bases). The germline V gene has CDR1 SGHNT and CDR2 YENEEA. V lost 0 bases and J 5 bases, leaving 14 bases between the germline ends. The CDR3 totals 16 residues. Variable domain in full (rest from reference TRBV11-3 and TRBJ2-1): EAGVVQSPRYKIIEKKQPVAFWCNPISGHNTLYWYLQNLGQGPELLIRYENEEAVDDSQLPKDRFSAERLKGVDSTLKIQPAELGDSAVYLCASSLDFTSRHNEQFFGPGTRLTVL.

The DNA for the CDR3 is TGCGCCAGCTCACAGGGCTCTAGTTCCGGGGAGCTGTTTTTT. The encoded protein is CASSQGSSSGELFF. This chain uses TRBV5-1 with TRBJ2-2, with TRBD1 as a possible D gene (6 bases). Trimming pared 7 bases from V and 6 bases from J, leaving 16 bases between. Germline V CDR1 and CDR2: SGHRS, YFSETQ. This CDR3 is built from 14 residues.

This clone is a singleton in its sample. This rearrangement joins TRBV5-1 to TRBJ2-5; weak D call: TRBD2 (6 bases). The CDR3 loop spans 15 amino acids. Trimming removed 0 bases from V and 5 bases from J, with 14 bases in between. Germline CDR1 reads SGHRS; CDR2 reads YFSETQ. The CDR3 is CASSLDTGSGETQYF. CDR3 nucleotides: TGCGCCAGCAGCTTGGACACCGGGAGCGGGGAGACCCAGTACTTC. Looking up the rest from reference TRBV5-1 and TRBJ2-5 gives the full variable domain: KAGVTQTPRYLIKTRGQQVTLSCSPISGHRSVSWYQQTPGQGLQFLFEYFSETQRNKGNFPGRFSGRQFSNSRSEMNVSTLELGDSALYLCASSLDTGSGETQYFGPGTRLLVL.

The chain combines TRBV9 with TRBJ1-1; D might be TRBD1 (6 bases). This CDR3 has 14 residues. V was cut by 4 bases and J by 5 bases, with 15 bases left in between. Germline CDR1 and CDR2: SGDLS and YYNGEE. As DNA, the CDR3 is TGTGCCAGCAGCCCCGTCGTCCAGGGGACTGAAGCTTTCTTT. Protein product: CASSPVVQGTEAFF.

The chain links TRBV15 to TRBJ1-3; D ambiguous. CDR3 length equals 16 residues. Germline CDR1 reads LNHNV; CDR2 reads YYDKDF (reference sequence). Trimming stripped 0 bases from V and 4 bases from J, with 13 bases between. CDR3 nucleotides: TGTGCCACCAGCAGAGATAAGGGATCCGTCGGAAACACCATATATTTT. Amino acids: CATSRDKGSVGNTIYF.

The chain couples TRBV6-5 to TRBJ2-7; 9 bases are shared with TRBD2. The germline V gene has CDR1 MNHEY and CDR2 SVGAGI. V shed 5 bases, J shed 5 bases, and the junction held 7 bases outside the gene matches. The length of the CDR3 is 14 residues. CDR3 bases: TGTGCCAGCAGTGCGGGGGGGCGGTTTGACGAGCAGTACTTC. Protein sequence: CASSAGGRFDEQYF.

CDR3 sequence: CASSLGQGVNEQYF. The CDR3 nucleotides are TGTGCCAGCAGCTTAGGACAGGGTGTAAACGAGCAGTACTTC. The chain recombines TRBV11-2 with TRBJ2-7; TRBD1 matches 7 bases. Germline CDR1 is SGHAT and CDR2 is FQNNGV. This CDR3 is 14 amino acids long. V shed 1 base and J 5 bases; nucleotides not matched to a gene: 5.

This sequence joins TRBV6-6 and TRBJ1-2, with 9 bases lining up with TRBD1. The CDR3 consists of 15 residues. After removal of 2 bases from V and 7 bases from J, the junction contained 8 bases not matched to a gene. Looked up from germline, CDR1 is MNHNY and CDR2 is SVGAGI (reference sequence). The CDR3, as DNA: TGTGCCAGCAGTTACCCGGGACAGGGAGCGAGTGGCTACACCTTC. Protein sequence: CASSYPGQGASGYTF.

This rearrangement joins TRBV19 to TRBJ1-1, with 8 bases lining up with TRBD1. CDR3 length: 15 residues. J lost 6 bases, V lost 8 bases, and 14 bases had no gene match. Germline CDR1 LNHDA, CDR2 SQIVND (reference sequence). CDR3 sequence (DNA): TGTGCCAGTGGCAGGGGGCGTGGAATCCCCGCTGAAGCTTTCTTT. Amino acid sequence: CASGRGRGIPAEAFF.

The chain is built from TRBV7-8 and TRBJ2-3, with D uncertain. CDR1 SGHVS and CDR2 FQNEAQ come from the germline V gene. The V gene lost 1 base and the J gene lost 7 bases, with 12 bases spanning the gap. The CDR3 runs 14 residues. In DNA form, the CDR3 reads TGTGCCAGCAGCTTAGTTCGAAGTCCGCATACGCAGTATTTT. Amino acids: CASSLVRSPHTQYF.

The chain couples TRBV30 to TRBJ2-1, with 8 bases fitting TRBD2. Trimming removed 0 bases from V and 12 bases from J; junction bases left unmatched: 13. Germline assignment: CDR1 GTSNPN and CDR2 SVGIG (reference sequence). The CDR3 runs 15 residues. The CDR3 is CAWSVSSGSGTGQFF. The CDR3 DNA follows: TGTGCCTGGAGTGTTTCCAGCGGGAGTGGTACGGGGCAGTTCTTC.